These T cell receptor beta chains were read from a single sample in a study of CD8+ T cells in alopecia areata. Using immunoSEQ multiplex PCR, the repertoire was profiled, and TCRdb retains in-frame clones only, with some absent. The sample has about 180,000 clones, about 53% seen once; the top ten hold 11%. The source material was CD8+ T cells sorted from blood, sampled at week 24, from a patient treated with tofacitinib. Receptor source: a human donor with alopecia areata. The CDR3 runs from the conserved cysteine through the conserved F or W. D genes are given only for firm matches. The size field is filled for only some rows; it gives once, few, many or a size class.

J gene: TRBJ2-3; V gene: TRBV6-5; D gene: .; clone size: .; CDR3 protein: CASRYGSTQYF; CDR3 DNA: TGTGCCAGCAGATACGGTAGCACGCAGTATTTT
J gene: TRBJ2-1; V gene: TRBV5-4; D gene: .; clone size: .; CDR3 protein: CASSLVTHNGNEQFF; CDR3 DNA: TGTGCCAGCAGCTTGGTGACTCACAACGGGAATGAGCAGTTCTTC
J gene: TRBJ2-1; V gene: TRBV13; D gene: .; clone size: .; CDR3 protein: CASSSGREQFF; CDR3 DNA: TGTGCCAGCAGCTCCGGGCGTGAGCAGTTCTTC
J gene: TRBJ2-5; V gene: TRBV9; D gene: .; clone size: .; CDR3 protein: CASSDPRTGQETQYF; CDR3 DNA: TGTGCCAGCAGCGACCCCCGGACTGGTCAGGAGACCCAGTACTTC
J gene: TRBJ1-5; V gene: TRBV4-2; D gene: .; clone size: .; CDR3 protein: CASSQDLGPQPQHF; CDR3 DNA: TGTGCCAGCAGCCAAGATCTAGGGCCGCAGCCCCAGCATTTT
J gene: TRBJ1-6; V gene: TRBV5-1; D gene: TRBD1; clone size: .; CDR3 protein: CASSSDRASNSPLHF; CDR3 DNA: TGCGCCAGCAGCTCAGACAGGGCCTCAAATTCACCCCTCCACTTT
J gene: TRBJ2-5; V gene: TRBV29-1; D gene: TRBD1; clone size: few; CDR3 protein: CSVEARQGREETQYF; CDR3 DNA: TGCAGCGTTGAAGCGAGACAGGGAAGGGAAGAGACCCAGTACTTC
J gene: TRBJ2-7; V gene: TRBV7-8; D gene: .; clone size: few; CDR3 protein: CASSLRTETSSWDEQYF; CDR3 DNA: TGTGCCAGCAGCTTGAGGACAGAAACTTCCTCCTGGGACGAGCAGTACTTC
J gene: TRBJ2-7; V gene: TRBV4-1; D gene: .; clone size: few; CDR3 protein: CASSQISEYEQYF; CDR3 DNA: TGCGCCAGCAGCCAAATCTCGGAATACGAGCAGTACTTC
J gene: TRBJ1-2; V gene: TRBV29-1; D gene: .; clone size: .; CDR3 protein: CSVEDTGLGWGYTF; CDR3 DNA: TGCAGCGTTGAAGATACGGGATTGGGTTGGGGCTACACCTTC
J gene: TRBJ2-7; V gene: TRBV11-2; D gene: .; clone size: .; CDR3 protein: CASSDGGRKYEQYF; CDR3 DNA: TGTGCCAGCAGCGACGGGGGGCGGAAATACGAGCAGTACTTC
J gene: TRBJ1-1; V gene: TRBV27; D gene: TRBD1; clone size: once; CDR3 protein: CASSPSGGGVSEAFF; CDR3 DNA: TGTGCCAGCAGTCCTTCAGGGGGCGGTGTCTCTGAGGCTTTCTTT
J gene: TRBJ2-5; V gene: TRBV27; D gene: TRBD1; clone size: .; CDR3 protein: CASSSRDRGWETQYF; CDR3 DNA: TGTGCCAGCAGTAGCCGGGACAGGGGGTGGGAGACCCAGTACTTC